This T cell receptor beta chain originates from a study of blood T cell repertoires in COVID-19. The CDR3 contains 14 residues. The J segment lost 4 bases and the V segment lost 4 bases, leaving 2 bases of the junction unmatched. The germline V gene has CDR1 LNHDA and CDR2 SQIVND (reference sequence). Profiling relied on immunoSEQ multiplex PCR, and the TCRdb table lists in-frame clones only, not all of them. This sample carries under 100,000 clones, roughly four fifths of them seen once, and the ten largest clones take about an eighth. Material for sequencing was peripheral blood. The receptor was isolated from a human donor in a cohort sampled during active COVID-19. The gene calls are TRBV19 and TRBJ1-5, with 9 nucleotides matching TRBD1. CDR3 protein: CASSTGTGNQPQHF. The CDR3 DNA follows: TGTGCCAGTAGTACGGGGACAGGGAATCAGCCCCAGCATTTT.